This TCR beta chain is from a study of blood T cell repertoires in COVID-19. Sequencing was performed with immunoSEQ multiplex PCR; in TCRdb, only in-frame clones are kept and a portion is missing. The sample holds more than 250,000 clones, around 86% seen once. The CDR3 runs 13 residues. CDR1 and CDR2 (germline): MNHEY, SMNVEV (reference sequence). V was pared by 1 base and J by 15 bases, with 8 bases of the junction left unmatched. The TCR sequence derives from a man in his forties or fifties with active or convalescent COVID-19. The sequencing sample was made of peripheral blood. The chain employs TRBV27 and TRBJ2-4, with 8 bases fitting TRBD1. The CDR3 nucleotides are TGTGCCAGCAGTTTATACGGACAGGGAGCGATGTACTTC. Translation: CASSLYGQGAMYF.